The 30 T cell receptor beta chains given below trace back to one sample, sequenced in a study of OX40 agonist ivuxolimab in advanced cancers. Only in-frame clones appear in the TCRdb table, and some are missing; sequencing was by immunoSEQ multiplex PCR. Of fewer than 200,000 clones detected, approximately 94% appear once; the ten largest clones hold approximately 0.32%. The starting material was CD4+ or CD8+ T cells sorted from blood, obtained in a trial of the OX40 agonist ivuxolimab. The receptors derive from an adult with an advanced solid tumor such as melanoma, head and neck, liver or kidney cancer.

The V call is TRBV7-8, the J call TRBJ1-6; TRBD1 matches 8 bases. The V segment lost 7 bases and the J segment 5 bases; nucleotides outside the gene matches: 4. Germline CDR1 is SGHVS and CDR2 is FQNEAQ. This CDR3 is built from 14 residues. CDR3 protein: CASIGTGNNSPLHF. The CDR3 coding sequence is TGTGCCAGCATCGGGACAGGTAATAATTCACCCCTCCACTTT.

The CDR3 reads CASKNQGGGSGELFF. The CDR3 DNA reads TGTGCCAGCAAAAATCAGGGAGGAGGCTCCGGGGAGCTGTTTTTT. V gene TRBV6-4 combines with J gene TRBJ2-2, with D perhaps TRBD2 (6 bases). The V and J ends lost 7 bases and 6 bases respectively, with 18 bases between them. The CDR3 covers 15 residues. Germline-derived CDR1 and CDR2 are MRHNA and SNTAGT.

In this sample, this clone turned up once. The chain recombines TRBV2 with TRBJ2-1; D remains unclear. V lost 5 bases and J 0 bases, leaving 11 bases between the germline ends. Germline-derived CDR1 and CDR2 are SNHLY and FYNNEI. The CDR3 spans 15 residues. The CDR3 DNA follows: TGTGCCAGCAGTCCTAGTCGGAGCTCCTACAATGAGCAGTTCTTC. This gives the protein CASSPSRSSYNEQFF.

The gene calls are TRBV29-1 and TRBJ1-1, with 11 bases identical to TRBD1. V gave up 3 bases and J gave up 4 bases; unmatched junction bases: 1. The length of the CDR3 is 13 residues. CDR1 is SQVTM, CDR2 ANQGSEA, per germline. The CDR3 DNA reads TGCAGCGTTGAGGGACAGGGGGGCACTGAAGCTTTCTTT. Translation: CSVEGQGGTEAFF.

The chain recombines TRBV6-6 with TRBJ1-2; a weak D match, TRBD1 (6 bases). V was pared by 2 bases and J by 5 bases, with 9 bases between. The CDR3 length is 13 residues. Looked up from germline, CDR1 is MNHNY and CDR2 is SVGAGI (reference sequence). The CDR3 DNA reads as TGTGCCAGCAGTTACGTGACAGGTTATGGCTACACCTTC. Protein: CASSYVTGYGYTF.

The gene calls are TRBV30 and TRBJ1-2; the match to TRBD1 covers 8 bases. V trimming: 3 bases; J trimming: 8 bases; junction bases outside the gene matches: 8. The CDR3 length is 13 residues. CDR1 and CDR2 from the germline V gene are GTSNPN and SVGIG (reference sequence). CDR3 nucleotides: TGTGCCTGGAGCGTAAACAGGGGGACAGGCTACACCTTC. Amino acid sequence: CAWSVNRGTGYTF.

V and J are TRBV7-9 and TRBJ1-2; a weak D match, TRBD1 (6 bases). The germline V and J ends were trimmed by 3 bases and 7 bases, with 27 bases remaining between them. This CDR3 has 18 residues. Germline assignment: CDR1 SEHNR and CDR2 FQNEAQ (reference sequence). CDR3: CASSFNVVGYGRGAGYTF. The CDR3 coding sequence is TGTGCCAGCAGCTTCAATGTGGTGGGCTACGGCAGGGGCGCTGGCTACACCTTC.

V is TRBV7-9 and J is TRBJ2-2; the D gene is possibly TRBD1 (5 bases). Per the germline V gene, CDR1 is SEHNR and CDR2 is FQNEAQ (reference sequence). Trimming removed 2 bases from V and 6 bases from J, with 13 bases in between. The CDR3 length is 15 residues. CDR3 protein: CASSLNGAYAGELFF. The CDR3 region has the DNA TGTGCCAGCAGCTTAAATGGGGCCTACGCCGGGGAGCTGTTTTTT.

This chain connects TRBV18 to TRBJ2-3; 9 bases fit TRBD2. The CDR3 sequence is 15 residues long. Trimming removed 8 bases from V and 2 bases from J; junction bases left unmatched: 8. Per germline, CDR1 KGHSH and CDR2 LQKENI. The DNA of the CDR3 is TGTGCCAGCCGCACGACTAGCGGCTACACAGATACGCAGTATTTT. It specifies CASRTTSGYTDTQYF.

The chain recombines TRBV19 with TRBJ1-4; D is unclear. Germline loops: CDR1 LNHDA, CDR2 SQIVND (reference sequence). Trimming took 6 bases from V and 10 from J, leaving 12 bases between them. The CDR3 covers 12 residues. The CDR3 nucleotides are TGTGCCAGTAGCCCCGGCGAGTTAAAACTGTTTTTT. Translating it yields CASSPGELKLFF.

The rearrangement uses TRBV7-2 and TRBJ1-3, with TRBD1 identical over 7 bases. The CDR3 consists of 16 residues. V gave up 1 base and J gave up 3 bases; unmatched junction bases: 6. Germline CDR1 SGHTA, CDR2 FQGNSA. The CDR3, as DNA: TGTGCCAGCAGCTTAGGTGGGGGACAGTATGGAAACACCATATATTTT. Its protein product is CASSLGGGQYGNTIYF.

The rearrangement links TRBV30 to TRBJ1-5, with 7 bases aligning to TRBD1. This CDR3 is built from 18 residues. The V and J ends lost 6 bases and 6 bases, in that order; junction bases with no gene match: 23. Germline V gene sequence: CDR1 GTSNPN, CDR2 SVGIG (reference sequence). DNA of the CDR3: TGTGCCTGCGCAGGGGGGAGATCAGCCCCAGCCGGCCTTCAGCCCCAGCATTTT. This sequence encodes CACAGGRSAPAGLQPQHF.

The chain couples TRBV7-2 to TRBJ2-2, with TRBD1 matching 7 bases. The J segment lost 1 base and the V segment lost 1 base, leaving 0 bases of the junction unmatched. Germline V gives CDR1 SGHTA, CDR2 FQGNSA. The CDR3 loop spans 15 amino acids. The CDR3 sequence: CASSLGQGNTGELFF. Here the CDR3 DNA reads TGTGCCAGCAGCTTAGGACAGGGGAACACCGGGGAGCTGTTTTTT.

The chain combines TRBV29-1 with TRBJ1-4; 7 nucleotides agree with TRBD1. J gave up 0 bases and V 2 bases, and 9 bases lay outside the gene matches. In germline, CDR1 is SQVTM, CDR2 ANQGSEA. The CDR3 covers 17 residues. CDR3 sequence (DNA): TGCAGCGTTGAAAGGGGGCGGCAGGAGCCAACTAATGAAAAACTGTTTTTT. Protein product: CSVERGRQEPTNEKLFF.

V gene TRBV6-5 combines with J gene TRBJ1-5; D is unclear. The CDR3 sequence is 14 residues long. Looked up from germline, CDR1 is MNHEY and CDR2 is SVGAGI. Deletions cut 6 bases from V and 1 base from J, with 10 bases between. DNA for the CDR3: TGTGCCAGCAGCGACAACTTAAGCAATCAGCCCCAGCATTTT. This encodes CASSDNLSNQPQHF.

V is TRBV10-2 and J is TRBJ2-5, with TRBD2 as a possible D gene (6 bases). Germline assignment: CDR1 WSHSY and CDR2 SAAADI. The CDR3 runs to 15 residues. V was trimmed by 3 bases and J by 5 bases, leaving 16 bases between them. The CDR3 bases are TGCGCCAGCAGTGACGGGACCGGGGGAGGTGAGACCCAGTACTTC. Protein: CASSDGTGGGETQYF.

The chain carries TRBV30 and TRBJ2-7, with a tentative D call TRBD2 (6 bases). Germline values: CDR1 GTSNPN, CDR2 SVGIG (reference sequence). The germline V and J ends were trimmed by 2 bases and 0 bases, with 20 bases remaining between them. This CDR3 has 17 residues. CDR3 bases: TGTGCCTGGAGTCGTACGGTCTGGGGGGTTAGCTCCTACGAGCAGTACTTC. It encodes CAWSRTVWGVSSYEQYF.

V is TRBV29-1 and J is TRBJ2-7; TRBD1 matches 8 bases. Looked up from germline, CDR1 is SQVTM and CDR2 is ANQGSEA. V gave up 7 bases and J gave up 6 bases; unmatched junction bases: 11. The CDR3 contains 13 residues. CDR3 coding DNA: TGCAGCGCCCGACAGGGGAAGGGGTCCGAGCAGTACTTC. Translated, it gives CSARQGKGSEQYF.

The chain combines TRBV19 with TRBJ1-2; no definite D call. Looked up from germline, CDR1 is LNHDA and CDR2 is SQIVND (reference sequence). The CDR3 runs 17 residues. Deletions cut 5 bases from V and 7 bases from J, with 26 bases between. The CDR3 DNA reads TGTGCCAGTAGTCCAGACAAGGACTCCCCCCGAGAGGGTGGCTACACCTTC. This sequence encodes CASSPDKDSPREGGYTF.

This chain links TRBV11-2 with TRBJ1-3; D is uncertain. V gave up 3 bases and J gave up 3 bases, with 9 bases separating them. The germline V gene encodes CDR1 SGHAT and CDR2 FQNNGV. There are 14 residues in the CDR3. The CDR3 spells CASSFGMGGNTIYF. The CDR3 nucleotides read TGTGCCAGCAGCTTCGGAATGGGTGGAAACACCATATATTTT.

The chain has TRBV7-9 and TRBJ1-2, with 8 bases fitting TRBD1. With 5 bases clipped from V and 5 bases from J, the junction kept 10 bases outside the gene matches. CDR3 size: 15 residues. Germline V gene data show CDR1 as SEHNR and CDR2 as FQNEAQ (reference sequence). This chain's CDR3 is CASSPPNRGGYGYTF. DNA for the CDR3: TGTGCCAGCAGCCCACCGAACAGGGGGGGATATGGCTACACCTTC.

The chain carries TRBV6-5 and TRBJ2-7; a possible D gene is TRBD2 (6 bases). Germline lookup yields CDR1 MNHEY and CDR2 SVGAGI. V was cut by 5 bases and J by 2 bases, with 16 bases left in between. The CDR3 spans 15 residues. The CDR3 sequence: CASSPGTSLTYEQYF. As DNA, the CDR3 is TGTGCCAGCAGTCCGGGGACTTCCCTGACCTACGAGCAGTACTTC.

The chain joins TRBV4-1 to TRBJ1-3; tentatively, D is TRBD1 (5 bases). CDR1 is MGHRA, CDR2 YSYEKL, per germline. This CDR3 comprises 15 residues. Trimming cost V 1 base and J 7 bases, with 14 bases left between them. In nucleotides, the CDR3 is TGCGCCAGCAGCCAAGCTGCCAGGGATAGGAACACCATATATTTT. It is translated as CASSQAARDRNTIYF.

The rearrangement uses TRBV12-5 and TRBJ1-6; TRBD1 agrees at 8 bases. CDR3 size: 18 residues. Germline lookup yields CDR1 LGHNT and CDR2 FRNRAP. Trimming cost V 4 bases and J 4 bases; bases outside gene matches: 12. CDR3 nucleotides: TGTGCTAGTGGTTCGACACCCTTGACAGGGGAGTATAATTCACCCCTCCACTTT. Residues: CASGSTPLTGEYNSPLHF.

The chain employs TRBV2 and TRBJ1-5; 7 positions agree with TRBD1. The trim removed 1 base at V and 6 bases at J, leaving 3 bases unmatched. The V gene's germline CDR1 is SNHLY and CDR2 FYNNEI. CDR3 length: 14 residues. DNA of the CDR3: TGTGCCAGCAGTGAAGAGGGGGCAACTCAGCCCCAGCATTTT. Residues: CASSEEGATQPQHF.

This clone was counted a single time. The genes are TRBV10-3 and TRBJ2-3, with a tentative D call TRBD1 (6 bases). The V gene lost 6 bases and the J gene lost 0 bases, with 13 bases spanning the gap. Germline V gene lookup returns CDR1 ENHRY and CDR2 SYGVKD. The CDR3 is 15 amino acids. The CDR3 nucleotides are TGTGCCATCAGACAGGGTTGGGGTAGCACAGATACGCAGTATTTT. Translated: CAIRQGWGSTDTQYF.

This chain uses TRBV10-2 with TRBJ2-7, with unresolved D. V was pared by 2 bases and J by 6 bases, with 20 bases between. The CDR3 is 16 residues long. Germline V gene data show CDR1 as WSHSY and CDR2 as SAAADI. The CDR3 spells CASSEPLRFVLPEQYF. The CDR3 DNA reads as TGCGCCAGCAGTGAGCCTCTCCGCTTCGTGTTACCCGAGCAGTACTTC.

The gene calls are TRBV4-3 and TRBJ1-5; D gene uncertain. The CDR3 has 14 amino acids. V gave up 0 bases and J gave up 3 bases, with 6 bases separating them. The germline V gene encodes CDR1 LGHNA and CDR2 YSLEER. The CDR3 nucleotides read TGCGCCAGCAGCCAAGAAAGGGTCAATCAGCCCCAGCATTTT. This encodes CASSQERVNQPQHF.

CDR3 in DNA: TGTGCCAGCAGCGTAGGGGAGACTAGCGGGAAGTACGAGCAGTACTTC. It encodes CASSVGETSGKYEQYF. This chain links TRBV9 with TRBJ2-7; 11 bases agree with TRBD2. Germline V lookup: CDR1 SGDLS, CDR2 YYNGEE. Losses at the gene ends were 0 bases for V and 4 bases for J; bases not matched to a gene: 6. The CDR3 extends over 16 amino acids.

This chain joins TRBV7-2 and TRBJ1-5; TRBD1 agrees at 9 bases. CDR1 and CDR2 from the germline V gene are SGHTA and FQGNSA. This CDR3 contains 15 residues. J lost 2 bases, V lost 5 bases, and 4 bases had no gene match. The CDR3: CASSPDRGGNQPQHF. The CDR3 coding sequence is TGTGCCAGCAGCCCTGACAGGGGGGGCAATCAGCCCCAGCATTTT.